The rows below give T cell receptor beta chains drawn from one sample of a study of shared clonotypes between healthy human individuals. Using immunoSEQ multiplex PCR, the repertoire was profiled, and TCRdb retains in-frame clones only, with some absent. The profile covers roughly 2.6 million clones, with approximately 94% appearing a single time and over 0.12% taken by the ten largest. Source material: naive CD4+ T cells sorted from blood. These receptors all come from a man aged 18 to 30 in good health. Both conserved end residues are part of each CDR3. A D gene is named only where the DNA matches it firmly. Size values are once, few and many counts, or a class for expanded clones, and some rows have none.

J | D | size | V | DNA | CDR3
TRBJ2-1 | TRBD2 | NA | TRBV7-2 | TGTGCCAGCAGCTTTGAGCGGGGGGCATCCTACAATGAGCAGTTCTTC | CASSFERGASYNEQFF
TRBJ2-7 | TRBD1 | NA | TRBV5-1 | TGCGCCAGCGGAAATACAGGGGCCGACGAGCAGTACTTC | CASGNTGADEQYF
TRBJ1-3 | NA | NA | TRBV19 | TGTGCCAGTAGTATACAGGGCAGCTCTGGAAACACCATATATTTT | CASSIQGSSGNTIYF
TRBJ2-1 | NA | NA | TRBV6-5 | TGTGCCAGCAGTTACGGGCAGGGATACAATGAGCAGTTCTTC | CASSYGQGYNEQFF
TRBJ2-3 | NA | NA | TRBV4-2 | TGTGCCAGCAGCCCAGGGGGGGGCACAGATACGCAGTATTTT | CASSPGGGTDTQYF
TRBJ2-2 | NA | NA | TRBV12-5 | TGTGCTAGTGGTTTGGTACAAAAGTCATCTAGCGAGGACACCGGGGAGCTGTTTTTT | CASGLVQKSSSEDTGELFF
TRBJ1-1 | TRBD1 | NA | TRBV18 | TGTGCCAGCTCGGGAGACAGGGGCAATGAAGCTTTCTTT | CASSGDRGNEAFF
TRBJ2-2 | NA | once | TRBV28 | TGTGCCAGCAGCCCCGGGGGTAGCGTGGGCACCGGGGAGCTGTTTTTT | CASSPGGSVGTGELFF
TRBJ2-6 | NA | NA | TRBV6-6 | TGTGCCAGCAGTACATGGACGGTTGCTGGGGCCAACGTCCTGACTTTC | CASSTWTVAGANVLTF
TRBJ1-5 | NA | NA | TRBV18 | TGTGCCAGCTCACCACCGGGGGCTCCCAATCAGCCCCAGCATTTT | CASSPPGAPNQPQHF